This T cell receptor beta chain was recorded in a study of blood T cell repertoires in COVID-19 (dated by TCRdb to 2018 to 2021). The study in broad terms: The collaborator samples originated in the United States, Italy and Spain and spanned the acute and convalescent phases of COVID-19. Subjects who had been exposed to COVID-19, were actively infected with it, or had recovered from it provided the deeply sampled blood TCRbeta repertoires that made up the dataset. The prospective study material was composed of cDNA or gDNA derived from T cells, B-cell-depleted T cells, or PBMCs. The repertoires were released in a freely available public database intended as a resource for research on the immune response to SARS-CoV-2. The sample metadata nearly always contained a de-identified subject ID, COVID-19 status, age in years and sex. The samples were drawn from the first 160 participants of the ongoing ImmuneRACE study and from more than 1,000 subjects provided by 6 global collaborators. Where available, HLA class I and class II types were taken from metadata supplied by the sample provider and were not determined by assay-based typing.

Enrolling through a virtual design, the prospective study's participants ranged in age from roughly 18 to 95 years and lived across about two dozen United States geographic areas. To assign participants to cohorts, the prospective study relied on clinical history that participants themselves reported in a screening survey and a study questionnaire. ImmuneRACE Cohort 3 recovered participants were defined by two consecutive negative NP/OP PCR tests, healthcare professional clearance, or symptom resolution. Mobile phlebotomists in the prospective study collected whole blood, serum and a nasopharyngeal or oropharyngeal swab from every participant. Prospective study participants could optionally give additional blood draws and questionnaires over an approximately two-month period. Before DNA extraction, blood samples from the prospective study were shipped at room temperature or frozen. The paper as a whole reports these results and caveats: Clinical and demographic metadata were provided uncurated, with the amount varying by source and participant.

Taken from cysteine to phenylalanine, the CDR3 has 13 residues. Solely the CDR3 DNA is kept, with 39 bases framed from the first base. CDR1 and CDR2 are drawn from the germline V gene: ENHRY, SYGVKD. V loses 10 bases of germline sequence and J loses 6 bases, and the interval between the two ends is 15 bases. This clone appeared once. Its antigen is not yet known. Per-base qualities were not stored, and no clone one base away is much larger. TCRbeta CDR3 regions were amplified from genomic DNA using the immunoSEQ Assay, a bias-controlled multiplex PCR. As for how the authors treated the data: The number of nucleated cells in each sample was estimated from the amplification of reference gene primers within the assay. Sequence reads were collapsed and filtered to measure the absolute abundance of every unique TCRbeta CDR3 rearrangement. For each sample, productive Simpson clonality was calculated as the square root of Simpson's diversity index over productive rearrangements. Here the immuneACCESS table is served through TCRdb, limited to in-frame sequences with V and J called. Missing clones are a known gap in these copies; in checked studies unresolved V genes cover under half, and the rest lacks a known reason. The DNA gave D and trimming, while V, J and clone size come from that table. Counted in this sample were a few hundred thousand clones; approximately 92% of them appeared once. The leading ten clones occupy 1% to 1.3% of the sample.

Rearrangement joined TRBV10-3 to TRBJ1-4; the D gene remains uncertain. This clonotype originated in a man aged 25 to 40 who had recovered from COVID-19. Sequences were obtained from PBMCs or T cells enriched from blood (not recorded which). The CDR3 protein: CATAHGVDEKLFF. In nucleotides, the sequence is TGTGCCACCGCCCACGGGGTGGATGAAAAACTGTTTTTT.